This T cell receptor beta chain was sequenced in a study of CD8+ T cells in alopecia areata. Looking at the study overall: Among treated patients, severity was scored by affected scalp area percentage.

Treatment described: oral pan-JAK inhibitor, 5-10 mg twice daily. Following extraction, RNA underwent reverse transcription to cDNA, which served as the sequencing template. Measured with immunoSEQ multiplex PCR; TCRdb has only the in-frame clones, and not every one. The table includes around 300,000 clones, about 60% detected once. The TCR originated in a human donor with alopecia areata. The sample here was CD4+ T cells sorted from blood, taken between weeks 51 and 54, from a patient treated with tofacitinib.

CDR3 protein: CASSTAGLYNEQFF. In DNA form, the CDR3 reads TGTGCCAGCAGTACAGCAGGACTCTACAATGAGCAGTTCTTC. The V gene is TRBV6-5, the J gene TRBJ2-1, with a possible D match to TRBD2 (5 bases). This CDR3 comprises 14 residues. Germline CDR1 and CDR2: MNHEY and SVGAGI. Trimming stripped 5 bases from V and 3 bases from J, with 11 bases between.